This entry is about one T cell receptor beta chain. The entry originates in a study of T-cell memory formation after mild COVID-19. At the level of the study: Clusters of TCRs were largely donor specific.

A single record per CDR3 protein comes from TCRdb applying MiXCR to the 5' RACE reads. Altogether 300,000 to 350,000 distinct CDR3 sequences are present, approximately 13% being singletons, with the ten largest covering over 20%. The CDR3 is 14 residues long. V was trimmed by 4 bases and J by 4 bases, leaving 11 bases between them. The germline CDR1 and CDR2 sequences are SGHTA and FQGNSA. The J gene is TRBJ1-5, the V gene TRBV7-2; no clear D. Sequencing input: PBMCs or a T cell subset sorted from them (not recorded which). This clonotype was obtained from a man between 18 and 29 years old who had mild COVID-19 (a few samples of this study predate the infection). Cell type and time point are not known. The CDR3 sequence is CASSYRVANQPQHF. The CDR3 coding sequence is TGTGCCAGCAGCTACCGGGTCGCTAATCAGCCCCAGCATTTT.